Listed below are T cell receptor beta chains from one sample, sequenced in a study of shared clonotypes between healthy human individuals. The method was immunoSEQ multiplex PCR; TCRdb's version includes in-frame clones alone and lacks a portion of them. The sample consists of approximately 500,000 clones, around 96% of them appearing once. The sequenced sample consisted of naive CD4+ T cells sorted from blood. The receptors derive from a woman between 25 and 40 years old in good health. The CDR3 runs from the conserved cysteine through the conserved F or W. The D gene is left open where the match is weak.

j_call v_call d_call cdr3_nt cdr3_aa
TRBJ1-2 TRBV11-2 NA TGTGCCAGCAGCCCGACAGCTAACTATGGCTACACCTTC CASSPTANYGYTF
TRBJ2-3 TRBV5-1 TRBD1 TGCGCCAGCAGCCGTGGGGACAGCCCAGATACGCAGTATTTT CASSRGDSPDTQYF
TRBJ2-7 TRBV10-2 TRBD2 TGCGCCAGCAGTCTCGGACTAGCGGTTTACGAGCAGTACTTC CASSLGLAVYEQYF
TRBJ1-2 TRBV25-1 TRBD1 TGTGCCAGCAGTGTACAGGGGGCGCAGGGCTATGGCTACACCTTC CASSVQGAQGYGYTF
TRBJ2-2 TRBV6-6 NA TGTGCCAGCAGTTACTCGGGGGTGGAGGCCGGGGAGCTGTTTTTT CASSYSGVEAGELFF
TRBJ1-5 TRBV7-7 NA TGTGCCAGCAGCTTCCCCGGGGGGGGCCGTCCTTATCAGCCCCAGCATTTT CASSFPGGGRPYQPQHF
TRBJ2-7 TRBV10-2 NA TGCGCCAGCAAAGCAGCGGCGAGCTCCTACGAGCAGTACTTC CASKAAASSYEQYF
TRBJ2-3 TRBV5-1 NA TGCGCCAGCAGCTTCGCCTCGGAAGCCTCCGATACGCAGTATTTT CASSFASEASDTQYF
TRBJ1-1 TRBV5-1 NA TGCGCCAGCAGCCCTACCCCGGGACTGAGGAACACTGAAGCTTTCTTT CASSPTPGLRNTEAFF
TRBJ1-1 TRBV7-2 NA TGTGCCAGCAGCTTAGAAGCCGGTTTGAACACTGAAGCTTTCTTT CASSLEAGLNTEAFF
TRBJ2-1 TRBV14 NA TGTGCCAGCAGCCATCCCGGGACATCCTACAATGAGCAGTTCTTC CASSHPGTSYNEQFF
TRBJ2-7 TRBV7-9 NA TGTGCCAGCAGCTTATTAAGGTTTATGGCAGAGGGTCGGGAGCAGTACTTC CASSLLRFMAEGREQYF
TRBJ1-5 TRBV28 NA TGTGCCAGCAGGGATACACAGGGAGTGCGTCAGCCCCAGCATTTT CASRDTQGVRQPQHF
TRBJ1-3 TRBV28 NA TGTGCCAGCAGCCGTGACATCTCTGGAAACACCATATATTTT CASSRDISGNTIYF
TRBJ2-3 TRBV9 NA TGTGCCAGCAGCCTGTTTAGAGGGGTAGATACGCAGTATTTT CASSLFRGVDTQYF
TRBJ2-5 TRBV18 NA TGTGCCAGCTCAGCCGGGTCCGAGACCCAGTACTTC CASSAGSETQYF
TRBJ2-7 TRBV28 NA TGTGCCAGCAGACAAACAGGAGACTCCTACGAGCAGTACTTC CASRQTGDSYEQYF
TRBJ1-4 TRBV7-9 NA TGTGCCAGCAGCCCGGTGGTCTCTAATGAAAAACTGTTTTTT CASSPVVSNEKLFF
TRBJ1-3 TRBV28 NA TGTGCCAGCAATAAGGGACCTGGAAACACCATATATTTT CASNKGPGNTIYF
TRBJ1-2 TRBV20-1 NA TGCAGTGCTAGCGACACTGCGGGCTACACCTTC CSASDTAGYTF
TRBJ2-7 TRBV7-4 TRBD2 TGCGCCAGCAGCCACCCTAGCGGGAGAGCCACCTACGAGCAGTACTTC CASSHPSGRATYEQYF
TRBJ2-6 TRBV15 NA TGTGCCACCAGTTCGGATTTTGAGGCCAACGTCCTGACTTTC CATSSDFEANVLTF
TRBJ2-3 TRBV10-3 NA TGTGCCATCAGTGAGTCAAAAATCACGGCAGATACGCAGTATTTT CAISESKITADTQYF
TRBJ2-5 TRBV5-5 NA TGTGCCAGCAGCACCCTCCAGGGACCCGAGACCCAGTACTTC CASSTLQGPETQYF
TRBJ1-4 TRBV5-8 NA TGTGCCAGCAGTTATGGACAGAATAATGAAAAACTGTTTTTT CASSYGQNNEKLFF
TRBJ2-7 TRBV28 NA TGTGCCAGCAGCCACCTATTATTTCGGGGGTATCGCTCCTACGAGCAGTACTTC CASSHLLFRGYRSYEQYF
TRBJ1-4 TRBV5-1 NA TGCGCCAGCAGAGCACAGGGATCTGGAAAACTGTTTTTT CASRAQGSGKLFF
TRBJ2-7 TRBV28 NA TGTGCCAGCAGTTTGGTCGGCAAGAGGTACGAGCAGTACTTC CASSLVGKRYEQYF